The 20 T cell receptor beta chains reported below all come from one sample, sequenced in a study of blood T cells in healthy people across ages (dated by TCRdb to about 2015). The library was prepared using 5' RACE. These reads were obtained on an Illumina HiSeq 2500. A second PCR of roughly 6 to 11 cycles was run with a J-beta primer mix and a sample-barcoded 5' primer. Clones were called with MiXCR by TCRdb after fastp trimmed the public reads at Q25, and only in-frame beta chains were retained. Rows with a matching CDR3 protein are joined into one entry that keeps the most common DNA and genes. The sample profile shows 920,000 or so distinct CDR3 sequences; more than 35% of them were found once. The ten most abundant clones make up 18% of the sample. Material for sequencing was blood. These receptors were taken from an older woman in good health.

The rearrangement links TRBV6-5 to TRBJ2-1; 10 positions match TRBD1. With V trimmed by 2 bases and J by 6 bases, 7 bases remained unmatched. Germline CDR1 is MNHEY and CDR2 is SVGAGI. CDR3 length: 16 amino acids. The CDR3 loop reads CASSYPDRGPFNEQFF. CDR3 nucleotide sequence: TGTGCCAGCAGTTACCCCGACAGGGGGCCCTTCAATGAGCAGTTCTTC.

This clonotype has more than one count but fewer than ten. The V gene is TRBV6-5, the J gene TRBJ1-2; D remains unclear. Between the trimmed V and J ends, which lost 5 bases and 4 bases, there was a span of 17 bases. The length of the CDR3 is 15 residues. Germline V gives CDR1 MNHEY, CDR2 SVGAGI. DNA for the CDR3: TGTGCCAGCAGTCTCGGGGAAGGGCTAAGCTATGGCTACACCTTC. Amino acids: CASSLGEGLSYGYTF.

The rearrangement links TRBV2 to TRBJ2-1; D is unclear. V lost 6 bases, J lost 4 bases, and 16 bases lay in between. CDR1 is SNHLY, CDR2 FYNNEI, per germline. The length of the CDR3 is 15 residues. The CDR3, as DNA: TGTGCCAGCAGGAGGCCAGCCGATCTTTACAATGAGCAGTTCTTC. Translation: CASRRPADLYNEQFF.

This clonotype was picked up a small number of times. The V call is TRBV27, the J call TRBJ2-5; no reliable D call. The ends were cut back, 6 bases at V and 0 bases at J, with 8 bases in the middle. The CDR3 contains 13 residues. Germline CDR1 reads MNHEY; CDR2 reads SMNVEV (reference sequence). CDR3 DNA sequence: TGTGCCAGCAGCGCGATCCACCAAGAGACCCAGTACTTC. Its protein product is CASSAIHQETQYF.

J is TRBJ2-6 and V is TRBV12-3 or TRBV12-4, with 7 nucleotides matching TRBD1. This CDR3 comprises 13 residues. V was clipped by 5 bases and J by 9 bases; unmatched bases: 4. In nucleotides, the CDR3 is TGTGCCAGCAGTCCGGGACAGATCAACGTCCTGACTTTC. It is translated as CASSPGQINVLTF.

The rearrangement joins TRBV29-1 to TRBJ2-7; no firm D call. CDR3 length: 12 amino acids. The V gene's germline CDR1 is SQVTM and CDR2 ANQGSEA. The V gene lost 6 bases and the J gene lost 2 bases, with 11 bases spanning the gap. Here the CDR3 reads CSVGLGAYEQYF. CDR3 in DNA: TGCAGCGTCGGGCTGGGCGCCTACGAGCAGTACTTC.

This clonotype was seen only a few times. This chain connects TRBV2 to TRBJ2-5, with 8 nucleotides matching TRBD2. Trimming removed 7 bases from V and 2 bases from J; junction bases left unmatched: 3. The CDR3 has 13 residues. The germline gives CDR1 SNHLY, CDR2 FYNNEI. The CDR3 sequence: CASNREGQETQYF. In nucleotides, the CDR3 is TGTGCCAGCAACCGGGAGGGACAAGAGACCCAGTACTTC.

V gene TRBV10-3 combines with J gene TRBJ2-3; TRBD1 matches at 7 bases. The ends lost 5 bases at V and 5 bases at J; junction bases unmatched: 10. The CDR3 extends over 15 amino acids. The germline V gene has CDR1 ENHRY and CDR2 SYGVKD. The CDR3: CAISREGTVGDTQYF. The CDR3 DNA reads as TGTGCCATCAGTCGAGAGGGGACAGTCGGAGATACGCAGTATTTT.

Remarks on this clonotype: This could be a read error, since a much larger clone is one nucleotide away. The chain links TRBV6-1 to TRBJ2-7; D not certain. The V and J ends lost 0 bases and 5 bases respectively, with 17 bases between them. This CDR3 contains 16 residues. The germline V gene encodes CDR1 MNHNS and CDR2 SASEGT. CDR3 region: CASSEAARPAGDEQYF. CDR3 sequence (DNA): TGTGCCAGCAGTGAAGCGGCGAGACCGGCTGGTGACGAGCAGTACTTC.

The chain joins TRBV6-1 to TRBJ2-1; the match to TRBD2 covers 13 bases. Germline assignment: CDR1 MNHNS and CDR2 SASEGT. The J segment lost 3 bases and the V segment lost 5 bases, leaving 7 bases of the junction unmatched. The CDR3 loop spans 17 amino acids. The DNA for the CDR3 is TGTGCCAGCAGTAGTCGGACTAGCGGGAGAGTCTACAATGAGCAGTTCTTC. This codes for CASSSRTSGRVYNEQFF.

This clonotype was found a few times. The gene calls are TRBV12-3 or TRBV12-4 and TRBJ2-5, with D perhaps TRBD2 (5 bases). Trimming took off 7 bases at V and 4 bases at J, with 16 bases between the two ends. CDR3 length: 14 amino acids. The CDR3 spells CASTQTTNLETQYF. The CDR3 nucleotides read TGTGCCAGCACCCAGACTACGAACCTAGAGACCCAGTACTTC.

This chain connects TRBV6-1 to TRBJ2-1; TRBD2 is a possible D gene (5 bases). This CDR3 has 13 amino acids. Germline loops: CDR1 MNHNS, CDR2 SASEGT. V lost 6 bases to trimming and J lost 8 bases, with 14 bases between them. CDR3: CASRIAPLYEQFF. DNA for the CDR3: TGTGCCAGCAGGATAGCGCCCCTATATGAGCAGTTCTTC.

As DNA, the CDR3 is TGCAGCGGGGAGACAGCGACCTATGGCTACACCTTC. This codes for CSGETATYGYTF. The chain combines TRBV29-1 with TRBJ1-2; perhaps TRBD1 as D (5 bases). The germline CDR1 and CDR2 sequences are SQVTM and ANQGSEA. Trimming shortened V by 7 bases and J by 4 bases, and 13 bases separated the two germline ends. The CDR3 loop spans 12 amino acids.

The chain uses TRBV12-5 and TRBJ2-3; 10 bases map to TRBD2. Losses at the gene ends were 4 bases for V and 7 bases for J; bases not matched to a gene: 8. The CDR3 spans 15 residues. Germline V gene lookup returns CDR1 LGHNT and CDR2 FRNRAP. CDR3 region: CASGWERGGGNTQYF. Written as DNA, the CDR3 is TGTGCTAGTGGTTGGGAGCGGGGGGGTGGAAATACGCAGTATTTT.

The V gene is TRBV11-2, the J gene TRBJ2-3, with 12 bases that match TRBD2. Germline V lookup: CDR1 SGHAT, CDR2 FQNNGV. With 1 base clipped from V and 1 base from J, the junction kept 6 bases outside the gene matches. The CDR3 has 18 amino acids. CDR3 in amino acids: CASSLGLAGVGGTDTQYF. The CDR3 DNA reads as TGTGCCAGCAGCTTAGGACTAGCGGGAGTGGGGGGCACAGATACGCAGTATTTT.

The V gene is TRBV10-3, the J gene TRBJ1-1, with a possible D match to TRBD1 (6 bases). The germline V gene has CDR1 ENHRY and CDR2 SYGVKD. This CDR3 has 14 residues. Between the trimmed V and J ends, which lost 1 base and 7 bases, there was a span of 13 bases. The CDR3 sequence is CAISEWVRQVEAFF. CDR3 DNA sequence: TGTGCCATCAGTGAGTGGGTCCGACAGGTTGAAGCTTTCTTT.

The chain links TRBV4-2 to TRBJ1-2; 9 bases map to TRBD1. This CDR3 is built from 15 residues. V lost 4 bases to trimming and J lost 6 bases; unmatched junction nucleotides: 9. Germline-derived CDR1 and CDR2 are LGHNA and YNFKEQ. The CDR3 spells CASSPEGQGLDGYTF. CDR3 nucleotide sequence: TGTGCCAGCAGCCCGGAAGGACAGGGGTTAGATGGCTACACCTTC.

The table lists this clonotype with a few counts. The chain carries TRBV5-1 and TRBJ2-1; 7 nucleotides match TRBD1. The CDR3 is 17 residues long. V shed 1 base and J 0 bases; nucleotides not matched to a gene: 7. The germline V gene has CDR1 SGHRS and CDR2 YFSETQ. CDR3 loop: CASSLLGQTSSYNEQFF. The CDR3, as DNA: TGCGCCAGCAGCTTGCTGGGACAGACGAGCTCCTACAATGAGCAGTTCTTC.

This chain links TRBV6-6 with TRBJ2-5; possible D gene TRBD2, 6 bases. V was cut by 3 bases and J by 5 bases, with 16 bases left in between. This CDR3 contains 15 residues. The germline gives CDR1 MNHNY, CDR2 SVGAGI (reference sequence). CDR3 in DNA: TGTGCCAGCAGTTATTTAGCCGGGGCGGGGGAGACCCAGTACTTC. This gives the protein CASSYLAGAGETQYF.

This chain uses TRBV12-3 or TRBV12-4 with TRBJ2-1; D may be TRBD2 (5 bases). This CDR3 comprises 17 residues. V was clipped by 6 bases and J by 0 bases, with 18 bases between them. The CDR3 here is CASSVTRAPNSYNEQFF. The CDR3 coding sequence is TGTGCCAGCAGCGTCACTAGGGCCCCGAACTCCTACAATGAGCAGTTCTTC.